The 32 T cell receptor beta chains listed next were all sequenced from one sample in a study of T cell repertoires in cytomegalovirus infection. TCRdb processed the reads anew with MiXCR; each CDR3 protein has one entry. The profile shows over 300,000 distinct CDR3 sequences, roughly 9.5% of them singletons. The sequenced sample was PBMCs. The receptors here all came from a human donor in good health (CMV status not recorded). Some clones in this sample may be carry-over from other donors' samples.

A few counts support this clonotype. This sequence joins TRBV18 and TRBJ2-3; D is possibly TRBD2 (5 bases). Germline CDR1 KGHSH, CDR2 LQKENI. V was shortened by 0 bases and J by 6 bases, with 13 bases between the two germline ends. The CDR3 is 15 amino acids. The chain's CDR3 is CASSPPQAREDTQYF. The CDR3 DNA reads as TGTGCCAGCTCACCACCCCAGGCGAGGGAGGATACGCAGTATTTT.

J is TRBJ2-5 and V is TRBV27; D gene unclear. The V end was cut by 5 bases, the J end by 2 bases, with 9 bases between. This CDR3 has 13 amino acids. In germline, CDR1 is MNHEY, CDR2 SMNVEV (reference sequence). The CDR3 is CASSPHLQETQYF. Written as DNA, the CDR3 is TGTGCCAGCAGTCCTCATCTTCAAGAGACCCAGTACTTC.

The sample holds a few counts of this clonotype. This chain uses TRBV4-2 with TRBJ2-1; 12 bases line up with TRBD2. V lost 1 base and J lost 9; bases outside the gene matches: 1. The length of the CDR3 is 14 residues. Per germline, CDR1 LGHNA and CDR2 YNFKEQ. The CDR3 is CASSQASGRGEQFF. The DNA for the CDR3 is TGTGCCAGCAGCCAAGCTAGCGGGAGGGGTGAGCAGTTCTTC.

J is TRBJ1-2 and V is TRBV6-8, with TRBD1 identical over 12 bases. The germline CDR1 and CDR2 sequences are MNHGY and SAAAGT. V lost 7 bases to trimming and J lost 8 bases; unmatched junction nucleotides: 14. The CDR3 has 16 residues. This CDR3 is CASTSRDRGPTRGYTF. The CDR3, as DNA: TGTGCCAGCACCTCCCGGGACAGGGGGCCTACGAGGGGCTACACCTTC.

The V gene is TRBV28, the J gene TRBJ2-7; 7 bases align to TRBD2. Germline assignment: CDR1 MDHEN and CDR2 SYDVKM. Trimming took 6 bases from V and 0 from J; bases not matched to a gene: 8. The CDR3 consists of 15 residues. The CDR3 sequence: CASRGGGVSSYEQYF. CDR3 coding DNA: TGTGCCAGCAGGGGGGGGGGAGTTAGCTCCTACGAGCAGTACTTC.

This clonotype was seen repeatedly, ten times or more. The rearrangement uses TRBV28 and TRBJ1-1, with D perhaps matching TRBD1 (6 bases). The CDR3 covers 13 residues. V shed 3 bases and J shed 4 bases, with 9 bases lying between them. CDR1 MDHEN and CDR2 SYDVKM come from the germline V gene. The CDR3 protein is CASSFGRGTEAFF. CDR3 bases: TGTGCCAGCAGTTTTGGCAGGGGCACTGAAGCTTTCTTT.

The sample holds a few counts of this clonotype. The CDR3 spells CATSTPKGGTEAFF. The CDR3 DNA reads as TGTGCCACCAGCACTCCCAAGGGGGGCACTGAAGCTTTCTTT. The chain carries TRBV15 and TRBJ1-1, with D possibly TRBD1 on 6 matching bases. Between the trimmed V and J ends, which lost 4 bases and 4 bases, there was a span of 13 bases. The CDR3 loop spans 14 amino acids. Germline CDR1 and CDR2: LNHNV and YYDKDF (reference sequence).

In its sample, this clonotype was seen many times. The chain is built from TRBV20-1 and TRBJ2-6; 9 nucleotides align to TRBD1. There are 16 residues in the CDR3. V dropped 6 bases and J dropped 3; count of bases not matched to a gene: 9. The V gene's germline CDR1 is DFQATT and CDR2 SNEGSKA (reference sequence). This CDR3 reads CSATGTGTSGANVLTF. CDR3 DNA: TGCAGTGCCACCGGGACAGGGACGAGTGGGGCCAACGTCCTGACTTTC.

CDR3 DNA sequence: TGTGCCACCAGCGGACGGAGCACAGATACGCAGTATTTT. Amino acids: CATSGRSTDTQYF. This sequence joins TRBV15 and TRBJ2-3; no reliable D call. Germline CDR1 reads LNHNV; CDR2 reads YYDKDF (reference sequence). The CDR3 is made up of 13 amino acids. V lost 5 bases to trimming and J lost 0 bases, with 6 bases between them.

The chain uses TRBV6-8 and TRBJ2-1; tentative D call: TRBD2 (5 bases). Germline CDR1 reads MNHGY; CDR2 reads SAAAGT. The CDR3 loop spans 15 amino acids. Trimming removed 4 bases at V and 1 base at J, with 11 bases between. The CDR3 loop reads CASSSGGLSYNEQFF. In DNA, the CDR3 is TGTGCCAGCAGTTCCGGCGGGTTGTCCTACAATGAGCAGTTCTTC.

This clonotype has ten or more counts. This sequence joins TRBV18 and TRBJ2-3, with no clear D. CDR1 is KGHSH and CDR2 is LQKENI in the germline V gene. The CDR3 is made up of 17 amino acids. Between the trimmed V and J ends, which lost 3 bases and 2 bases, there was a span of 18 bases. The CDR3: CASSPQIGDSSTDTQYF. The CDR3 DNA sequence: TGTGCCAGCTCACCTCAGATCGGAGATTCGTCCACAGATACGCAGTATTTT.

This clonotype was observed at least ten times. The chain employs TRBV7-3 and TRBJ2-3; D gene unclear. The CDR3 sequence is 13 residues long. CDR1 SGHTA and CDR2 FQGTGA come from the germline V gene. Trimming removed 2 bases at V and 8 bases at J, with 11 bases between. CDR3 DNA: TGTGCCAGCAGCTTAGTCCTATCGGGTACGCAGTATTTT. It is translated as CASSLVLSGTQYF. Variable domain in full (rest from reference TRBV7-3 and TRBJ2-3): GAGVSQTPSNKVTEKGKYVELRCDPISGHTALYWYRQSLGQGPEFLIYFQGTGAADDSGLPNDRFFAVRPEGSVSTLKIQRTERGDSAVYLCASSLVLSGTQYFGPGTRLTVL.

This clonotype was observed many times. The rearrangement joins TRBV7-2 to TRBJ2-1; 7 nucleotides line up with TRBD2. Trimming cost V 5 bases and J 3 bases; bases outside gene matches: 7. Germline CDR1 is SGHTA and CDR2 is FQGNSA. The CDR3 is 15 residues long. The CDR3 nucleotides read TGTGCCAGCAGCCAAAGGGAGGGCTACTACAATGAGCAGTTCTTC. This gives the protein CASSQREGYYNEQFF.

Of note for this clonotype: Possible read error: a much larger clone is one base away. The CDR3 sequence: CASSRGDRGYTEAFF. DNA for the CDR3: TGTGCCAGCAGCCGAGGGGACAGGGGGTACACTGAAGCTTTCTTT. J is TRBJ1-1 and V is TRBV5-5; 11 positions match TRBD1. Germline V gene data show CDR1 as SGHKS and CDR2 as YYEKEE (reference sequence). V trimming: 4 bases; J trimming: 3 bases; junction bases outside the gene matches: 5. The CDR3 has 15 residues.

This clonotype was observed a few times. CDR3 DNA: TGTGCCATCAGTGGTACCTATGAAGCTTTCTTT. Protein sequence: CAISGTYEAFF. The gene calls are TRBV10-3 and TRBJ1-1, with D unresolved. The germline V and J ends were trimmed by 4 bases and 7 bases, with 7 bases remaining between them. The V gene's germline CDR1 is ENHRY and CDR2 SYGVKD. CDR3 length equals 11 residues.

This chain links TRBV5-4 with TRBJ2-1; 7 bases align to TRBD1. V lost 3 bases to trimming and J lost 2 bases; unmatched junction nucleotides: 5. The CDR3 spans 15 residues. Looked up from germline, CDR1 is SGHNT and CDR2 is YYREEE (reference sequence). CDR3 in DNA: TGTGCCAGCAGCTCAAGACAGGGCCCCTACAATGAGCAGTTCTTC. Translating it yields CASSSRQGPYNEQFF. Complete variable domain (other parts from reference TRBV5-4 and TRBJ2-1): ETGVTQSPTHLIKTRGQQVTLRCSSQSGHNTVSWYQQALGQGPQFIFQYYREEENGRGNFPPRFSGLQFPNYSSELNVNALELDDSALYLCASSSRQGPYNEQFFGPGTRLTVL.

This clonotype was seen many times. This rearrangement joins TRBV15 to TRBJ2-1, with 11 positions matching TRBD1. This CDR3 has 20 amino acids. Germline values: CDR1 LNHNV, CDR2 YYDKDF (reference sequence). The V segment lost 2 bases and the J segment 0 bases; nucleotides outside the gene matches: 12. This chain's CDR3 is CATSRPQGQGASSSYNEQFF. The CDR3, as DNA: TGTGCCACCAGCAGACCCCAAGGACAGGGGGCCAGTAGCTCCTACAATGAGCAGTTCTTC.

This clonotype was detected many times. CDR3 amino acids: CASSASTGTNYGYTF. CDR3 in DNA: TGTGCCAGCAGCGCCTCGACAGGGACTAACTATGGCTACACCTTC. V is TRBV7-2 and J is TRBJ1-2; 7 bases are shared with TRBD1. Germline CDR1 reads SGHTA; CDR2 reads FQGNSA. The length of the CDR3 is 15 residues. V was clipped by 5 bases and J by 0 bases; unmatched bases: 6.

This clonotype turned up a few times. V usage is TRBV7-4 and J usage is TRBJ2-5; maybe TRBD1 (5 bases). Germline V CDR1 and CDR2: SGHVT, SQSDAQ. V lost 1 base, J lost 4 bases, and 10 bases lay in between. This CDR3 has 14 residues. Written as DNA, the CDR3 is TGTGCCAGCAGCTTAGAAGGGGCAGGAGAGACCCAGTACTTC. This translates into CASSLEGAGETQYF.

CDR3 loop: CASSPPVRDNTEAFF. CDR3 in DNA: TGTGCCAGCTCACCACCGGTCCGGGATAACACTGAAGCTTTCTTT. The gene calls are TRBV18 and TRBJ1-1, with D hard to call. Trimming removed 0 bases at V and 2 bases at J, with 10 bases between. The CDR3 is made up of 15 amino acids. Germline-derived CDR1 and CDR2 are KGHSH and LQKENI.

This clonotype was found many times. The chain has TRBV7-2 and TRBJ2-3; TRBD1 agrees at 8 bases. J gave up 0 bases and V 0 bases, and 5 bases lay outside the gene matches. The CDR3 has 17 residues. Per germline, CDR1 SGHTA and CDR2 FQGNSA. For the CDR3, the DNA is TGTGCCAGCAGCTTAGCCGGGGGACAGGTTAGCACAGATACGCAGTATTTT. It translates to CASSLAGGQVSTDTQYF.

The chain couples TRBV15 to TRBJ1-3, with D unresolved. The CDR3 has 15 amino acids. The V and J ends lost 3 bases and 4 bases respectively, with 13 bases between them. The V gene's germline CDR1 is LNHNV and CDR2 YYDKDF (reference sequence). The CDR3 region has the DNA TGTGCCACCAGCAGTACACACAACCCAGGAAACACCATATATTTT. It yields the protein CATSSTHNPGNTIYF.

This clonotype has ten or more counts. V usage is TRBV7-2 and J usage is TRBJ1-1, with 7 bases that match TRBD1. V shed 5 bases, J shed 3 bases, and the junction held 6 bases outside the gene matches. Per the germline V gene, CDR1 is SGHTA and CDR2 is FQGNSA. This CDR3 spans 14 amino acids. CDR3 bases: TGTGCCAGCAGCGTAAGACAGGGTTACACTGAAGCTTTCTTT. Its protein is CASSVRQGYTEAFF.

At least ten counts were recorded for this clonotype. V gene TRBV7-6 combines with J gene TRBJ2-5, with D possibly matching TRBD2 (6 bases). Between the trimmed V and J ends, which lost 5 bases and 5 bases, there was a span of 15 bases. Germline CDR1 and CDR2: SGHVS and FNYEAQ. The CDR3 has 14 amino acids. Written as DNA, the CDR3 is TGTGCCAGCAGCACCTCCGCTGGAGGGGAGACCCAGTACTTC. This codes for CASSTSAGGETQYF.

The chain employs TRBV28 and TRBJ2-1, with 9 nucleotides matching TRBD1. Germline loops: CDR1 MDHEN, CDR2 SYDVKM. V was clipped by 6 bases and J by 9 bases; unmatched bases: 6. This CDR3 region has 13 residues. CDR3 DNA sequence: TGTGCCAGCAGAGGACAGGGGTATCGTGAGCAGTTCTTC. Amino acid sequence: CASRGQGYREQFF.

Many counts were recorded for this clonotype. This chain connects TRBV7-2 to TRBJ1-5, with TRBD1 identical over 9 bases. This CDR3 region has 15 residues. Germline CDR1 and CDR2: SGHTA and FQGNSA. V shed 1 base, J shed 5 bases, and the junction held 3 bases outside the gene matches. This chain's CDR3 is CASSLGQGGYQPQHF. CDR3 sequence (DNA): TGTGCCAGCAGCTTAGGACAGGGGGGGTATCAGCCCCAGCATTTT.

This clonotype was detected many times. The chain is built from TRBV28 and TRBJ1-4; D is unclear. The CDR3 has 16 amino acids. The V end lost 5 bases, the J end lost 8 bases, and 21 bases lay between the germline ends. Germline assignment: CDR1 MDHEN and CDR2 SYDVKM. The CDR3 DNA reads as TGTGCCAGCAGTCTAGACACGGACTCGCGGCGGGAAAAACTGTTTTTT. Protein product: CASSLDTDSRREKLFF.

The rearrangement joins TRBV24-1 to TRBJ1-2; a possible D gene is TRBD1 (6 bases). Germline CDR1 reads KGHDR; CDR2 reads SFDVKD. This CDR3 spans 14 amino acids. V lost 5 bases, J lost 2 bases, and 11 bases lay in between. For the CDR3, the DNA is TGTGCCACCAGTGGGGCAGGGGAAAACTATGGCTACACCTTC. Translated: CATSGAGENYGYTF.

The chain combines TRBV7-4 with TRBJ1-5; 8 bases fit TRBD1. CDR1 is SGHVT, CDR2 SQSDAQ, per germline. This CDR3 is built from 15 residues. The ends lost 2 bases at V and 6 bases at J; junction bases unmatched: 6. This CDR3 reads CASSLSPQGGQPQHF. DNA for the CDR3: TGTGCCAGCAGCTTATCCCCACAGGGGGGTCAGCCCCAGCATTTT.

V is TRBV7-6 and J is TRBJ2-2; D could derive from TRBD1 or TRBD2 (5 bases each). Trimming left V 6 bases short and J 4 bases short, with 15 bases between. In germline, CDR1 is SGHVS, CDR2 FNYEAQ. The CDR3 consists of 15 residues. In nucleotides, the CDR3 is TGTGCCAGCAGGTCCCGGGACGGATCCACCGGGGAGCTGTTTTTT. Translation: CASRSRDGSTGELFF.

A word on this clonotype: An end of the junction differs from the germline gene, which may be a read error. This chain connects TRBV11-1 to TRBJ2-1, with D uncertain. The CDR3 extends over 15 amino acids. The V gene's germline CDR1 is SGHAT and CDR2 FQDESV (reference sequence). The CDR3 spells CASNLVMATYNEQFF. CDR3 nucleotides: TGTGCCAGCAACTTAGTAATGGCTACGTACAATGAGCAGTTCTTC.

The sample holds a few counts of this clonotype. The chain employs TRBV20-1 and TRBJ1-2; D might be TRBD1 (5 bases). The CDR3 sequence is 14 residues long. In germline, CDR1 is DFQATT, CDR2 SNEGSKA (reference sequence). The V and J ends lost 2 bases and 7 bases respectively, with 17 bases between them. The CDR3 DNA reads as TGCAGTGCTAGAAGGGCAGGGATGGTGCGTGGCTACACCTTC. Translating gives CSARRAGMVRGYTF.